The 12 T cell receptor beta chains below come from one sample, sequenced in a study of Ad26.COV2.S vaccination and SARS-CoV-2 variants. Generated by immunoSEQ multiplex PCR, the TCRdb table keeps only in-frame clones and is missing some. The data show about 350,000 clones, with about 92% seen just once and 3.9% held by the top ten. Sequencing was performed on peripheral blood, taken after recovery from COVID-19. The receptor set was obtained from a human donor who had recovered from COVID-19.

The chain carries TRBV19 and TRBJ1-4, with D hard to call. This CDR3 has 15 residues. Germline V lookup: CDR1 LNHDA, CDR2 SQIVND (reference sequence). V gave up 5 bases and J gave up 7 bases, with 17 bases separating them. CDR3 region: CASSPSLSPGEKLFF. CDR3 coding DNA: TGTGCCAGTAGTCCCAGCCTAAGCCCGGGTGAAAAACTGTTTTTT.

This clone was seen a handful of times. V gene TRBV7-6 combines with J gene TRBJ2-5; a weak D match, TRBD1 (6 bases). The CDR3 extends over 14 amino acids. Trimming removed 5 bases from V and 0 bases from J, with 10 bases in between. Germline V gene sequence: CDR1 SGHVS, CDR2 FNYEAQ. The CDR3 region has the DNA TGTGCCAGCAGCCTAGGACAGTACCAAGAGACCCAGTACTTC. Its translation: CASSLGQYQETQYF.

The V gene is TRBV19, the J gene TRBJ1-1; D perhaps matches TRBD1 (6 bases). V was cut by 6 bases and J by 2 bases, with 13 bases left in between. Germline CDR1 is LNHDA and CDR2 is SQIVND (reference sequence). The length of the CDR3 is 14 residues. The CDR3 protein is CASSQQGSNTEAFF. The CDR3 DNA follows: TGTGCCAGTAGCCAACAGGGCTCCAACACTGAAGCTTTCTTT.

The gene calls are TRBV18 and TRBJ2-7; D remains ambiguous. The CDR3 has 13 amino acids. V dropped 0 bases and J dropped 6 bases, with 9 bases sitting between them. The germline CDR1 and CDR2 sequences are KGHSH and LQKENI. CDR3 nucleotide sequence: TGTGCCAGCTCACCACCGAACAAGGTCGAGCAGTACTTC. Protein product: CASSPPNKVEQYF.

The chain links TRBV20-1 to TRBJ1-3, with TRBD1 identical over 7 bases. This CDR3 spans 14 amino acids. Germline loops: CDR1 DFQATT, CDR2 SNEGSKA (reference sequence). Unmatched junction bases numbered 4, after V lost 3 bases and J lost 2 bases. CDR3 amino acids: CSASLQGAGNTIYF. The CDR3 DNA reads TGCAGTGCTAGTCTTCAGGGGGCTGGAAACACCATATATTTT.

The CDR3 coding sequence is TGTGCCAGCAGCGTAGGTGGCAGGGGCCCGGTACAGTATGGCTACACCTTC. The encoded protein is CASSVGGRGPVQYGYTF. The chain recombines TRBV9 with TRBJ1-2, with D perhaps TRBD1 (6 bases). Trimming pared 0 bases from V and 5 bases from J, leaving 20 bases between. From germline, CDR1 is SGDLS and CDR2 YYNGEE. This CDR3 spans 17 amino acids.

This rearrangement joins TRBV7-3 to TRBJ1-1; 7 bases match TRBD1. V shed 5 bases and J 2 bases; nucleotides not matched to a gene: 5. The germline gives CDR1 SGHTA, CDR2 FQGTGA. CDR3 size: 14 residues. CDR3 in amino acids: CASSPGGPNTEAFF. DNA of the CDR3: TGTGCCAGCAGCCCAGGGGGACCAAACACTGAAGCTTTCTTT.

V gene TRBV29-1 combines with J gene TRBJ1-1; D call uncertain. V lost 3 bases and J lost 8, with 10 bases in between. Germline loops: CDR1 SQVTM, CDR2 ANQGSEA. This CDR3 has 11 amino acids. CDR3: CSVDSPAEAFF. DNA for the CDR3: TGCAGCGTTGATTCCCCGGCCGAAGCTTTCTTT.

V usage is TRBV5-6 and J usage is TRBJ1-5; possibly TRBD1 for D (5 bases). Trimming took off 6 bases at V and 4 bases at J, with 20 bases between the two ends. The CDR3 is 16 amino acids. Germline V gives CDR1 SGHDT, CDR2 YYEEEE. In nucleotides, the CDR3 is TGTGCCAGCACCTTAAGGACCGGGGCCTCGAATCAGCCCCAGCATTTT. Translation gives CASTLRTGASNQPQHF.

This chain connects TRBV5-5 to TRBJ1-1, with TRBD1 matching 7 bases. V was pared by 1 base and J by 5 bases, with 5 bases of the junction left unmatched. CDR1 SGHKS and CDR2 YYEKEE come from the germline V gene (reference sequence). The CDR3 length is 14 residues. The chain's CDR3 is CASSLSQGGTEAFF. The DNA for the CDR3 is TGTGCCAGCAGCTTGTCGCAGGGGGGAACTGAAGCTTTCTTT.

To note about this clone: The same CDR3 also results from other DNA sequences found in this sample. This chain links TRBV12-3 or TRBV12-4 with TRBJ1-2; tentatively, D is TRBD1 (5 bases). The V end lost 8 bases, the J end lost 7 bases, and 14 bases lay between the germline ends. The CDR3 covers 12 residues. CDR3 in DNA: TGTGCCAGCTCCCTGGGGGGTTCTGGCTACACCTTC. It encodes CASSLGGSGYTF.

The chain combines TRBV19 with TRBJ2-7, with TRBD1 as a possible D gene (5 bases). CDR3 length equals 14 residues. Germline CDR1 and CDR2: LNHDA and SQIVND (reference sequence). The V end was cut by 6 bases, the J end by 2 bases, with 14 bases between. The CDR3 loop is CASSTSTATYEQYF. In DNA, the CDR3 is TGTGCCAGTAGCACCTCGACAGCAACCTACGAGCAGTACTTC. The entire variable domain, with the rest obtained from reference TRBV19 and TRBJ2-7, is as follows: DGGITQSPKYLFRKEGQNVTLSCEQNLNHDAMYWYRQDPGQGLRLIYYSQIVNDFQKGDIAEGYSVSREKKESFPLTVTSAQKNPTAFYLCASSTSTATYEQYFGPGTRLTVT.